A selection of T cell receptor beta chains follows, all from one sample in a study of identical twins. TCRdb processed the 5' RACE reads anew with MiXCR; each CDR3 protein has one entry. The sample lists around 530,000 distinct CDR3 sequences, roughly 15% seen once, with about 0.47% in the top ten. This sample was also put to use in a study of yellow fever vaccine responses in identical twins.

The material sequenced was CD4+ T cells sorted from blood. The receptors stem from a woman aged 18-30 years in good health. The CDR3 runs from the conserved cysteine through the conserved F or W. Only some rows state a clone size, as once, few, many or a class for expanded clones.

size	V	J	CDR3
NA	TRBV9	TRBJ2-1	CASSGGQGNPNNNEQFF
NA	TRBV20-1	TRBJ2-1	CSPGRANEQFF
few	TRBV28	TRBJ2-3	CASSTPLGTTQYF
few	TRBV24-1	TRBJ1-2	CATSGQGDKVGGYTF
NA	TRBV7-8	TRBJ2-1	CASSARPRDRLNEQFF
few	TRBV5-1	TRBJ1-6	CASRSSGENSPLHF
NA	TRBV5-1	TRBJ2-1	CASSHGTGENEQFF
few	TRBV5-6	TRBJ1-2	CASSFPEYGYTF
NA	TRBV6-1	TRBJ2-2	CASTPGFLTNTGELFF
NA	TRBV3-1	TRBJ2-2	CASTYRLAGNTGELFF
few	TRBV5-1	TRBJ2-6	CASSSPPGTGANVLTF
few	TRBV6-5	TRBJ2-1	CASSSDRGQNEQFF
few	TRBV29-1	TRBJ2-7	CSVEADRRPYEQYF
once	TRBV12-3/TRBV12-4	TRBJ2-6	CASRGALGATPTSGANVLTF
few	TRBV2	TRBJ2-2	CASSDLGLAGGQVGELFF
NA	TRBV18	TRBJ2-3	CASQYGGATDTQYF
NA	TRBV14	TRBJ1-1	CASSQVPEAFF
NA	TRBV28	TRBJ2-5	CASSFYGLQETQYF
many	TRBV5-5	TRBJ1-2	CASSFQTGTANYGYTF
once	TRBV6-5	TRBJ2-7	CASRKNAYEQYF
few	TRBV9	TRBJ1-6	CASSVGRGTLPSPLHF
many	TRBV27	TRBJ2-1	CASNLTGSRSSYNEQFF
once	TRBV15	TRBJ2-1	CATSPNDRVTYNEQFF
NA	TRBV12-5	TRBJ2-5	CASGLDETQYF
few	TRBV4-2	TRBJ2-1	CASSQDSGTSGRGAYNEQFF
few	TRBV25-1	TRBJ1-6	CASSEYGTENSPLHF
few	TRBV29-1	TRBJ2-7	CSVEPGPSGEQYF
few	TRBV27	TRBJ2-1	CASSFPGFGSYNEQFF
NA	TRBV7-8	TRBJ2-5	CASSLSGGPPEDQYF
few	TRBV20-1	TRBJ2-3	CSAPDSQGVTDTQYF
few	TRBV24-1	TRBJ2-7	CATSDSGFGEQYF
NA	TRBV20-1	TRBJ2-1	CSAPPRLAGGIHEQFF
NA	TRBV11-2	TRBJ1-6	CASSLGGERLRGYNSPLHF
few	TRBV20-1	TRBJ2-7	CSAGQGPAYEQYF